This note documents a single T cell receptor (beta chain) sequence. The source of the sample is a study of blood T cell repertoires in COVID-19. Generated by immunoSEQ multiplex PCR, the TCRdb table keeps only in-frame clones and is missing some. The sample records approximately 150,000 clones, around 89% being singletons. The CDR3 is 14 residues long. The V gene's germline CDR1 is LGHNT and CDR2 FRNRAP. V shed 2 bases, J shed 6 bases, and the junction held 4 bases outside the gene matches. The specimen sequenced was peripheral blood. The rearrangement uses TRBV12-5 and TRBJ2-1; 7 bases line up with TRBD2. This receptor was identified in a woman between 55 and 75 years old with active COVID-19. The CDR3 sequence is CASGLNRGSNEQFF. The CDR3 DNA reads as TGTGCTAGTGGTTTGAACCGCGGGAGCAATGAGCAGTTCTTC.